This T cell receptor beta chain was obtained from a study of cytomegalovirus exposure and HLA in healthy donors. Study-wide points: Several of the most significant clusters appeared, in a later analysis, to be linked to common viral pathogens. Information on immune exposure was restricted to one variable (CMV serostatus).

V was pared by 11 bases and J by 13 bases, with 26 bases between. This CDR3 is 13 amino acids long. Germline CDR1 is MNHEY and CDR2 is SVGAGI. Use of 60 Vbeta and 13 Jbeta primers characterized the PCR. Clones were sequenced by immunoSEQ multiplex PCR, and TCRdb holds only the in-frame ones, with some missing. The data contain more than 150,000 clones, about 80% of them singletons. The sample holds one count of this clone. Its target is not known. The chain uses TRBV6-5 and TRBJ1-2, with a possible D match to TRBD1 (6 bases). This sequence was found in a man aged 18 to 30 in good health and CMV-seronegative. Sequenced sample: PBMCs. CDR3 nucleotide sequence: TGTGCCGGAGCGGCCGTACAGGGAGCCTTCTGCACCTTC. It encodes CAGAAVQGAFCTF.